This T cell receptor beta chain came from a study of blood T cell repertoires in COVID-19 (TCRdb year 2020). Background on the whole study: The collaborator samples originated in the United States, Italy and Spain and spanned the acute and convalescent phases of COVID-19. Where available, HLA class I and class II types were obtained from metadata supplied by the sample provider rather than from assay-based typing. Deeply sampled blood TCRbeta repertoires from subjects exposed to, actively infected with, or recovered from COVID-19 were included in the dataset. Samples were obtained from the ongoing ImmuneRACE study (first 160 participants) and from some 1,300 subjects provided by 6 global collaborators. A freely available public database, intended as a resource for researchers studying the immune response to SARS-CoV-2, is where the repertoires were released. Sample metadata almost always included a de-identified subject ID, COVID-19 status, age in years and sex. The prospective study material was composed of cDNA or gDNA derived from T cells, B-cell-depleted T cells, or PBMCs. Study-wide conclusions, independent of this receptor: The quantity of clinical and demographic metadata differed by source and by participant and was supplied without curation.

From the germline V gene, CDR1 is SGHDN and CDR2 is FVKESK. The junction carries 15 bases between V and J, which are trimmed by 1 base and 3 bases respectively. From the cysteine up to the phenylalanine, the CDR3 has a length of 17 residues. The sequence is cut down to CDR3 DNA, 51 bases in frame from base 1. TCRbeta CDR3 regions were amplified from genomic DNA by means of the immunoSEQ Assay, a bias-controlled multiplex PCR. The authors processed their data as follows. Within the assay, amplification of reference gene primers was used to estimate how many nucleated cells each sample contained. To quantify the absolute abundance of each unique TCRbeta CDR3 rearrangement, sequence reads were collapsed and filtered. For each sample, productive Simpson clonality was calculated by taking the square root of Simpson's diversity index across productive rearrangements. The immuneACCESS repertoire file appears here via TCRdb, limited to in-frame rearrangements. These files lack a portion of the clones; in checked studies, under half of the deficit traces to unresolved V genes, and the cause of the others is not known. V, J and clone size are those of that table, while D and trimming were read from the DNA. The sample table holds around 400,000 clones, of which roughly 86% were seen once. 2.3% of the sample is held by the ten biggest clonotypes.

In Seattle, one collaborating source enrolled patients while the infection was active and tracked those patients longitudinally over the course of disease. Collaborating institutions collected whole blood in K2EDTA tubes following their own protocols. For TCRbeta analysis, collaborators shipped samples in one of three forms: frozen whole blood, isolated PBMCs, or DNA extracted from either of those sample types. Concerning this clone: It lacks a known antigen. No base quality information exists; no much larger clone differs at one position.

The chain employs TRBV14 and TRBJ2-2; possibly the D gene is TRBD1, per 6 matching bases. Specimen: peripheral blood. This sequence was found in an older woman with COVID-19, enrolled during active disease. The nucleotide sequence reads TGTGCCAGCAGCCAAGTTTTATTCGGACAGCACACCGGGGAGCTGTTTTTT. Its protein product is CASSQVLFGQHTGELFF. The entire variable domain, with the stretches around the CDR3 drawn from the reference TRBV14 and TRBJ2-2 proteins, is EAGVTQFPSHSVIEKGQTVTLRCDPISGHDNLYWYRRVMGKEIKFLLHFVKESKQDESGMPNNRFLAERTGGTYSTLKVQPAELEDSGVYFCASSQVLFGQHTGELFFGEGSRLTVL.